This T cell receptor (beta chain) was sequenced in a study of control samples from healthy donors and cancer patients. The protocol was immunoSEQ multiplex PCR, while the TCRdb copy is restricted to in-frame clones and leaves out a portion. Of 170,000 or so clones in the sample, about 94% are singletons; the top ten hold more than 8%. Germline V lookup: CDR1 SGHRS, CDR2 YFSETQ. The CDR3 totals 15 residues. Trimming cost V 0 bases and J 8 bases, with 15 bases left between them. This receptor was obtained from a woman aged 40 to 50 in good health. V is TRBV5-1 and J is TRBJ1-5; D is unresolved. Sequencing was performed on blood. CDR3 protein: CASSLVAGNPKPQHF. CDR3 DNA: TGCGCCAGCAGCTTGGTTGCGGGGAACCCGAAGCCCCAGCATTTT.